The next 13 T cell receptor beta chains were all read from a single sample in a study of cytomegalovirus exposure and HLA in healthy donors. Libraries were prepared by immunoSEQ multiplex PCR; TCRdb keeps only in-frame clonotypes and omits some of them. The sample has approximately 59,000 clones, 80% to 95% seen once. The sample consisted of PBMCs. The receptors originated from a man aged 18 to 30 in good health and CMV-seropositive.

V usage is TRBV6-1 and J usage is TRBJ1-2, with 7 bases aligning to TRBD1. The CDR3 contains 13 residues. The V gene end was trimmed by 3 bases and the J gene end by 8 bases; junction bases not matched to a gene: 6. Per the germline V gene, CDR1 is MNHNS and CDR2 is SASEGT. The CDR3 nucleotides read TGTGCCAGCAGTGAGTCGACAGGGCGCGGCTACACCTTC. It specifies CASSESTGRGYTF.

This chain links TRBV13 with TRBJ2-1; possibly TRBD1 for D (6 bases). This CDR3 region has 18 residues. Germline V CDR1 and CDR2: PRHDT, FYEKMQ (reference sequence). V was trimmed by 2 bases and J by 9 bases, leaving 26 bases between them. CDR3 DNA: TGTGCCAGCAGCTTAACGAGACAGGTGCGGAGCGAACCGGCTGAGCAGTTCTTC. It translates to CASSLTRQVRSEPAEQFF.

J is TRBJ2-7 and V is TRBV6-6, with 9 bases fitting TRBD1. This CDR3 is 14 amino acids long. V was pared by 2 bases and J by 6 bases, with 5 bases of the junction left unmatched. Germline CDR1 MNHNY, CDR2 SVGAGI (reference sequence). CDR3 sequence: CASSYTDRGAEQYF. CDR3 nucleotide sequence: TGTGCCAGCAGTTACACGGACAGGGGTGCCGAGCAGTACTTC.

The chain's CDR3 is CASSQGLAGEGQYF. CDR3 bases: TGCGCCAGCAGCCAAGGGCTAGCGGGAGAAGGTCAGTACTTC. The chain carries TRBV4-1 and TRBJ2-7, with 10 bases aligning to TRBD2. CDR3 length equals 14 residues. The germline CDR1 and CDR2 sequences are MGHRA and YSYEKL. V lost 1 base to trimming and J lost 10 bases; unmatched junction nucleotides: 7.

The V gene is TRBV5-1, the J gene TRBJ2-5; no firm D call. V was clipped by 1 base and J by 5 bases, with 6 bases between them. The CDR3 covers 12 residues. Per germline, CDR1 SGHRS and CDR2 YFSETQ. DNA for the CDR3: TGCGCCAGCAGCTTGCAGTCGGAGACCCAGTACTTC. This sequence encodes CASSLQSETQYF.

The rearrangement links TRBV7-9 to TRBJ2-4; tentative D call: TRBD1 (6 bases). Between the trimmed V and J ends, which lost 8 bases and 0 bases, there was a span of 23 bases. Germline-derived CDR1 and CDR2 are SEHNR and FQNEAQ (reference sequence). The CDR3 sequence is 18 residues long. The CDR3 DNA sequence: TGTGCCAGCCGAGCAGGGGCCCTAGACCCCGTAGCCAAAAACATTCAGTACTTC. Its protein is CASRAGALDPVAKNIQYF.

This chain links TRBV2 with TRBJ2-7; 7 nucleotides agree with TRBD1. CDR1 and CDR2 (germline): SNHLY, FYNNEI. This CDR3 contains 13 residues. V shed 5 bases and J 5 bases; nucleotides not matched to a gene: 6. CDR3 in amino acids: CASSLDRLHEQYF. DNA for the CDR3: TGTGCCAGCAGTCTGGACAGGCTTCACGAGCAGTACTTC.

The chain links TRBV5-1 to TRBJ2-2; 7 bases are shared with TRBD1. The V segment lost 4 bases and the J segment 5 bases; nucleotides outside the gene matches: 11. Germline V gene lookup returns CDR1 SGHRS and CDR2 YFSETQ. This CDR3 is 16 amino acids long. The CDR3 DNA follows: TGCGCCAGCAGCAAAATATCGACAGGGTCGACCGGGGAGCTGTTTTTT. It encodes CASSKISTGSTGELFF.

The CDR3 nucleotides are TGCGCCAGCAGCTTGGGACAGACGGCGGCAGGTGAAGCTTTCTTT. This encodes CASSLGQTAAGEAFF. This chain joins TRBV5-1 and TRBJ1-1; a weak D match, TRBD1 (5 bases). Trimming left V 0 bases short and J 7 bases short, with 16 bases between. This CDR3 contains 15 residues. Per germline, CDR1 SGHRS and CDR2 YFSETQ.

V usage is TRBV2 and J usage is TRBJ1-1; 10 nucleotides align to TRBD1. The CDR3 totals 14 residues. Germline CDR1 SNHLY, CDR2 FYNNEI. J gave up 10 bases and V 1 base, and 6 bases lay outside the gene matches. In DNA form, the CDR3 reads TGTGCCAGCAGTGAAGGGACAGGGGGATTGGGAGCTTTCTTT. It encodes CASSEGTGGLGAFF.

The chain uses TRBV27 and TRBJ1-2; 10 positions match TRBD1. The CDR3 spans 15 residues. Germline loops: CDR1 MNHEY, CDR2 SMNVEV (reference sequence). With V trimmed by 4 bases and J by 2 bases, 4 bases remained unmatched. Written as DNA, the CDR3 is TGTGCCAGCAGTTCAATGGGACAGGGGAACTATGGCTACACCTTC. Protein sequence: CASSSMGQGNYGYTF.

The V and J genes are TRBV6-6 and TRBJ2-5; no clear D. V was trimmed by 0 bases and J by 5 bases, leaving 4 bases between them. Germline V gene sequence: CDR1 MNHNY, CDR2 SVGAGI (reference sequence). This CDR3 spans 12 amino acids. The CDR3, as DNA: TGTGCCAGCAGTTACTCGACTGAGACCCAGTACTTC. Translated: CASSYSTETQYF.

J is TRBJ2-7 and V is TRBV6-1, with 13 bases matching TRBD2. V shed 6 bases, J shed 2 bases, and the junction held 4 bases outside the gene matches. Germline V CDR1 and CDR2: MNHNS, SASEGT. The CDR3 has 15 residues. CDR3 nucleotide sequence: TGTGCCAGCAGCCGCGGACTAGCGGGGGCCTACGAGCAGTACTTC. Amino acids: CASSRGLAGAYEQYF.